Following are 12 T cell receptor beta chains from one sample sequenced in a study of shared clonotypes between healthy human individuals. The method was immunoSEQ multiplex PCR; TCRdb's version includes in-frame clones alone and lacks a portion of them. Among roughly 2.4 million clones listed, approximately 96% were seen once. Sequencing was done on a sample of naive CD4+ T cells sorted from blood. Indicated subset: CD45RA+ positively selected. The source of these receptors is a man aged 18 to 29 in good health.

The chain recombines TRBV29-1 with TRBJ2-5; 7 bases fit TRBD1. The germline V gene has CDR1 SQVTM and CDR2 ANQGSEA. V gave up 6 bases and J gave up 2 bases; unmatched junction bases: 3. The CDR3 runs 12 residues. The CDR3 coding sequence is TGCAGCGTATGGACAGGACAAGAGACCCAGTACTTC. Protein sequence: CSVWTGQETQYF.

As to this clone: This sample includes further DNA sequences coding for the same CDR3. This chain uses TRBV30 with TRBJ2-7; D might be TRBD2 (6 bases). Germline-derived CDR1 and CDR2 are GTSNPN and SVGIG (reference sequence). The CDR3 sequence is 14 residues long. With 2 bases removed from V and 4 bases from J, the gap between germline ends came to 15 bases. The CDR3 here is CAWSRGGPGYEQYF. CDR3 bases: TGTGCCTGGAGTCGGGGAGGTCCAGGGTACGAGCAGTACTTC.

In this sample, this clone turned up once. Here the CDR3 DNA reads TGTGCCTATACCGGGACAGTCTATGGCTACACCTTC. This translates into CAYTGTVYGYTF. This rearrangement joins TRBV30 to TRBJ1-2; 7 bases line up with TRBD1. J gave up 4 bases and V 7 bases, and 6 bases lay outside the gene matches. There are 12 residues in the CDR3. Germline V CDR1 and CDR2: GTSNPN, SVGIG (reference sequence).

V is TRBV19 and J is TRBJ2-7; 7 bases fit TRBD1. CDR1 is LNHDA, CDR2 SQIVND, per germline (reference sequence). Unmatched junction bases numbered 11, after V lost 9 bases and J lost 0 bases. CDR3 length: 15 amino acids. The CDR3 is CASDTGTVNSYEQYF. CDR3 coding DNA: TGTGCCAGCGATACCGGGACAGTGAACTCCTACGAGCAGTACTTC.

V and J are TRBV5-1 and TRBJ1-4; D gene unclear. Germline CDR1 SGHRS, CDR2 YFSETQ. The ends were cut back, 4 bases at V and 7 bases at J, with 14 bases in the middle. The CDR3 consists of 14 residues. CDR3 amino acids: CASSRRGETEKLFF. CDR3 in DNA: TGCGCCAGCAGCCGTCGGGGAGAGACTGAAAAACTGTTTTTT.

V gene TRBV30 combines with J gene TRBJ2-1; D unresolved. The V end lost 0 bases, the J end lost 3 bases, and 9 bases lay between the germline ends. The germline V gene encodes CDR1 GTSNPN and CDR2 SVGIG (reference sequence). The CDR3 covers 14 residues. CDR3 in DNA: TGTGCCTGGAGTGTTGGGCATCTCTACAATGAGCAGTTCTTC. Its translation: CAWSVGHLYNEQFF.

Remarks on this clone: The same CDR3 is also encoded by other DNA sequences in this sample. V and J are TRBV4-1 and TRBJ1-1; 10 bases are a match to TRBD1. There are 14 residues in the CDR3. The germline CDR1 and CDR2 sequences are MGHRA and YSYEKL. J lost 3 bases, V lost 4 bases, and 2 bases had no gene match. The CDR3 spells CASSRQGADTEAFF. CDR3 nucleotides: TGCGCCAGCAGCCGACAGGGGGCTGACACTGAAGCTTTCTTT.

The chain carries TRBV6-1 and TRBJ2-7, with 8 nucleotides matching TRBD2. Trimming at V came to 6 bases and at J to 3 bases, leaving 7 bases not matched to a gene. Germline CDR1 MNHNS, CDR2 SASEGT. This CDR3 is built from 14 residues. For the CDR3, the DNA is TGTGCCAGCAGCGATCCGGGGGGGAGCTACGAGCAGTACTTC. This gives the protein CASSDPGGSYEQYF.

With respect to this clone: Other DNA sequences in this sample translate to the same CDR3. The V gene is TRBV5-1, the J gene TRBJ2-7, with TRBD1 identical over 9 bases. The V gene's germline CDR1 is SGHRS and CDR2 YFSETQ. J lost 7 bases, V lost 0 bases, and 2 bases had no gene match. The CDR3 is 13 residues long. Written as DNA, the CDR3 is TGCGCCAGCAGCTTGGACAGGGGGCGAGAGCAGTACTTC. Its protein is CASSLDRGREQYF.

A remark on this clone: Other DNA sequences in this sample translate to the same CDR3. The chain combines TRBV18 with TRBJ2-3; D remains ambiguous. Trimming pared 3 bases from V and 4 bases from J, leaving 5 bases between. This CDR3 is built from 12 residues. Germline CDR1 reads KGHSH; CDR2 reads LQKENI. The CDR3 sequence: CASSPGPDTQYF. CDR3 DNA sequence: TGTGCCAGCTCACCGGGCCCAGATACGCAGTATTTT. The whole variable domain, filled in from reference TRBV18 and TRBJ2-3, reads NAGVMQNPRHLVRRRGQEARLRCSPMKGHSHVYWYRQLPEEGLKFMVYLQKENIIDESGMPKERFSAEFPKEGPSILRIQQVVRGDSAAYFCASSPGPDTQYFGPGTRLTVL.

The chain couples TRBV10-3 to TRBJ2-1; 7 bases map to TRBD2. CDR1 and CDR2 from the germline V gene are ENHRY and SYGVKD. The length of the CDR3 is 13 residues. V lost 9 bases, J lost 5 bases, and 7 bases stayed unmatched. CDR3 sequence: CAISLGGDNEQFF. In nucleotides, the CDR3 is TGTGCCATTAGTCTGGGGGGGGACAATGAGCAGTTCTTC.

Worth noting for this clone: This sample also contains other DNA sequences that code for the same CDR3. This chain connects TRBV6-5 to TRBJ1-2, with 10 bases that match TRBD1. The germline V gene encodes CDR1 MNHEY and CDR2 SVGAGI. The CDR3 spans 13 residues. Trimming took 5 bases from V and 8 from J; bases not matched to a gene: 5. The CDR3 here is CASSRGTGEGYTF. The CDR3 nucleotides are TGTGCCAGCAGTAGGGGGACAGGGGAGGGCTACACCTTC.